This passage covers 24 T cell receptor beta chains from one sample sequenced in a study of STAT5B mutations in CD4+ large granular lymphocyte leukemia. TCRdb keeps only in-frame clones here, not all; method: immunoSEQ multiplex PCR. Of 45,000 or so clones listed, about 86% are singletons. Material: CD4+ T cells from blood buffy coats. The receptors shown here come from a human donor in good health.

The rearrangement joins TRBV5-6 to TRBJ1-2; D remains unclear. V lost 0 bases to trimming and J lost 0 bases, with 15 bases between them. Germline-derived CDR1 and CDR2 are SGHDT and YYEEEE. The CDR3 length is 17 residues. CDR3 nucleotides: TGTGCCAGCAGCTTGGTTACCTCCTCGGTTCCTAACTATGGCTACACCTTC. It translates to CASSLVTSSVPNYGYTF.

The rearrangement joins TRBV5-1 to TRBJ2-2, with a tentative D call TRBD2 (6 bases). This CDR3 spans 14 amino acids. The ends were cut back, 3 bases at V and 4 bases at J, with 10 bases in the middle. Germline assignment: CDR1 SGHRS and CDR2 YFSETQ. CDR3 sequence reads: CASSSGRTTGELFF. Written as DNA, the CDR3 is TGCGCCAGCAGCTCCGGGAGAACCACCGGGGAGCTGTTTTTT. Full variable domain (outside the CDR3, taken from reference TRBV5-1 and TRBJ2-2): KAGVTQTPRYLIKTRGQQVTLSCSPISGHRSVSWYQQTPGQGLQFLFEYFSETQRNKGNFPGRFSGRQFSNSRSEMNVSTLELGDSALYLCASSSGRTTGELFFGEGSRLTVL.

The gene calls are TRBV19 and TRBJ2-7, with 8 bases that match TRBD1. The CDR3 totals 15 residues. Germline V gene lookup returns CDR1 LNHDA and CDR2 SQIVND (reference sequence). The junction had 9 bases not matched to a gene; V was cut back by 6 bases and J by 2 bases. In DNA, the CDR3 is TGTGCCAGTAGCCCGGGACAGGTATCGCCCTACGAGCAGTACTTC. It is translated as CASSPGQVSPYEQYF. The full variable domain, rest sourced from reference TRBV19 and TRBJ2-7, is DGGITQSPKYLFRKEGQNVTLSCEQNLNHDAMYWYRQDPGQGLRLIYYSQIVNDFQKGDIAEGYSVSREKKESFPLTVTSAQKNPTAFYLCASSPGQVSPYEQYFGPGTRLTVT.

The chain combines TRBV6-5 with TRBJ1-2; D call uncertain. There are 15 residues in the CDR3. The germline V gene has CDR1 MNHEY and CDR2 SVGAGI. Deletions cut 0 bases from V and 8 bases from J, with 16 bases between. The CDR3 region is CASSYSGVGSWGYTF. Here the CDR3 DNA reads TGTGCCAGCAGTTACTCGGGAGTGGGATCGTGGGGCTACACCTTC.

The chain joins TRBV25-1 to TRBJ2-3; D not certain. CDR1 is MGHDK and CDR2 is SYGVNS in the germline V gene. The V gene lost 6 bases and the J gene lost 1 base, with 8 bases spanning the gap. The CDR3 totals 13 residues. CDR3 sequence reads: CASRVSGTDTQYF. For the CDR3, the DNA is TGTGCCAGCAGGGTATCAGGCACAGATACGCAGTATTTT.

This clone is judged medium-sized. The CDR3: CASSPRRGEQYF. CDR3 in DNA: TGTGCCAGTAGCCCCCGGCGGGGCGAGCAGTACTTC. This chain links TRBV19 with TRBJ2-7, with a possible D match to TRBD2 (6 bases). Germline V gene sequence: CDR1 LNHDA, CDR2 SQIVND (reference sequence). Trimming pared 6 bases from V and 6 bases from J, leaving 12 bases between. This CDR3 has 12 amino acids. Looking up the rest from reference TRBV19 and TRBJ2-7 gives the full variable domain: DGGITQSPKYLFRKEGQNVTLSCEQNLNHDAMYWYRQDPGQGLRLIYYSQIVNDFQKGDIAEGYSVSREKKESFPLTVTSAQKNPTAFYLCASSPRRGEQYFGPGTRLTVT.

V is TRBV11-3 and J is TRBJ2-1; no reliable D call. Per the germline V gene, CDR1 is SGHNT and CDR2 is YENEEA. The CDR3 is made up of 14 amino acids. Trimming left V 3 bases short and J 0 bases short, with 6 bases between. CDR3 residues: CASSFGGSYNEQFF. CDR3 bases: TGTGCCAGCAGCTTCGGTGGCTCCTACAATGAGCAGTTCTTC.

J is TRBJ2-1 and V is TRBV5-1; 8 bases are a match to TRBD2. With V trimmed by 4 bases and J by 6 bases, 6 bases remained unmatched. The length of the CDR3 is 14 residues. Germline V gives CDR1 SGHRS, CDR2 YFSETQ. The CDR3 nucleotides read TGCGCCAGCAGCCCTGGGACTAGTACCAATGAGCAGTTCTTC. This encodes CASSPGTSTNEQFF. Together with reference TRBV5-1 and TRBJ2-1, the CDR3 gives the full variable domain: KAGVTQTPRYLIKTRGQQVTLSCSPISGHRSVSWYQQTPGQGLQFLFEYFSETQRNKGNFPGRFSGRQFSNSRSEMNVSTLELGDSALYLCASSPGTSTNEQFFGPGTRLTVL.

This sequence joins TRBV9 and TRBJ2-5; 15 bases match TRBD2. Per the germline V gene, CDR1 is SGDLS and CDR2 is YYNGEE. The CDR3 has 17 residues. Trimming cost V 3 bases and J 5 bases; bases outside gene matches: 8. CDR3 bases: TGTGCCAGCAGCGGCGGACTAGCGGGAGGGCCCGGGGAGACCCAGTACTTC. Residues: CASSGGLAGGPGETQYF.

This clone was counted once. The rearrangement joins TRBV5-1 to TRBJ1-2; D ambiguous. The CDR3 is made up of 14 amino acids. Germline loops: CDR1 SGHRS, CDR2 YFSETQ. The germline V and J ends were trimmed by 0 bases and 4 bases, with 10 bases remaining between them. For the CDR3, the DNA is TGCGCCAGCAGCTTGGGAGGTGTAAGCTATGGCTACACCTTC. The encoded protein is CASSLGGVSYGYTF.

V and J are TRBV11-1 and TRBJ2-1, with TRBD1 matching 7 bases. J lost 10 bases, V lost 4 bases, and 10 bases had no gene match. Germline V gene sequence: CDR1 SGHAT, CDR2 FQDESV (reference sequence). The CDR3 has 14 amino acids. DNA of the CDR3: TGTGCCAGCAGCTCCCGTCCCAACAGGGGCGAGCAGTTCTTC. This translates into CASSSRPNRGEQFF.

The rearrangement uses TRBV5-1 and TRBJ2-5, with TRBD2 matching over 13 bases. The junction had 9 bases not matched to a gene; V was cut back by 0 bases and J by 4 bases. The germline V gene has CDR1 SGHRS and CDR2 YFSETQ. This CDR3 has 18 amino acids. The chain's CDR3 is CASSLARGLAGVGETQYF. As DNA, the CDR3 is TGCGCCAGCAGCTTGGCCAGAGGACTAGCGGGAGTAGGAGAGACCCAGTACTTC. Together with reference TRBV5-1 and TRBJ2-5, the CDR3 gives the full variable domain: KAGVTQTPRYLIKTRGQQVTLSCSPISGHRSVSWYQQTPGQGLQFLFEYFSETQRNKGNFPGRFSGRQFSNSRSEMNVSTLELGDSALYLCASSLARGLAGVGETQYFGPGTRLLVL.

The chain is built from TRBV5-1 and TRBJ1-3, with D perhaps matching TRBD1 (5 bases). Looked up from germline, CDR1 is SGHRS and CDR2 is YFSETQ. The V gene lost 5 bases and the J gene lost 2 bases, with 8 bases spanning the gap. The CDR3 extends over 13 amino acids. The CDR3 nucleotides read TGCGCCAGCAGATGGGGCGCTGGAAACACCATATATTTT. Its protein is CASRWGAGNTIYF.

This clone occurred once. This chain links TRBV7-6 with TRBJ2-7, with D possibly matching TRBD1 (5 bases). The CDR3 consists of 14 residues. The V and J ends lost 0 bases and 5 bases respectively, with 11 bases between them. Germline CDR1 SGHVS, CDR2 FNYEAQ. The CDR3 nucleotides are TGTGCCAGCAGCTTAGCGGTGGAAGGGGACGAGCAGTACTTC. Translation: CASSLAVEGDEQYF.

This chain joins TRBV28 and TRBJ2-5; either TRBD1 or TRBD2 may fit D (5 bases each). In germline, CDR1 is MDHEN, CDR2 SYDVKM. The CDR3 runs 14 residues. V was trimmed by 3 bases and J by 5 bases, leaving 13 bases between them. CDR3 loop: CASSFRDVGETQYF. The CDR3 nucleotides are TGTGCCAGCAGTTTTAGGGACGTTGGGGAGACCCAGTACTTC.

The J gene is TRBJ2-3, the V gene TRBV9, with D possibly being TRBD2 (5 bases). V was cut by 0 bases and J by 2 bases, with 10 bases left in between. The CDR3 runs 15 residues. In germline, CDR1 is SGDLS, CDR2 YYNGEE. The CDR3 loop reads CASSVDQRYTDTQYF. As DNA, the CDR3 is TGTGCCAGCAGCGTAGATCAGCGGTACACAGATACGCAGTATTTT.

This clone was picked up one time. At one boundary the junction diverges from the germline segment, which might be a read error. The chain links TRBV12-5 to TRBJ1-1; possible D gene TRBD1, 5 bases. The CDR3 contains 13 residues. CDR1 and CDR2 from the germline V gene are LGHNT and FRNRAP. The CDR3 reads CASGLGGSTEAFF. CDR3 bases: TGTGCTAGTGGGTTGGGGGGAAGCACTGAAGCTTTCTTT.

V usage is TRBV27 and J usage is TRBJ2-7; D possibly matches TRBD1 or TRBD2 (7 bases each). The CDR3 extends over 16 amino acids. The ends were cut back, 2 bases at V and 2 bases at J, with 16 bases in the middle. Germline CDR1 and CDR2: MNHEY and SMNVEV (reference sequence). The CDR3 sequence: CASSLESQGGTYEQYF. Written as DNA, the CDR3 is TGTGCCAGCAGTTTAGAGTCGCAGGGGGGGACCTACGAGCAGTACTTC.

The chain combines TRBV6-1 with TRBJ2-7; 7 bases fit TRBD2. Trimming cost V 4 bases and J 3 bases; bases outside gene matches: 18. The CDR3 length is 18 residues. Germline V gene lookup returns CDR1 MNHNS and CDR2 SASEGT. CDR3 DNA sequence: TGTGCCAGCAGTGTGGAGTTAGGGAGGCTAGCGGCCATCTACGAGCAGTACTTC. Translating it yields CASSVELGRLAAIYEQYF.

J is TRBJ2-3 and V is TRBV30, with TRBD2 identical over 7 bases. With 0 bases clipped from V and 3 bases from J, the junction kept 3 bases outside the gene matches. Looked up from germline, CDR1 is GTSNPN and CDR2 is SVGIG (reference sequence). The CDR3 consists of 14 residues. The CDR3 DNA sequence: TGTGCCTGGAGTGTAAACGGGGGGACAGATACGCAGTATTTT. It specifies CAWSVNGGTDTQYF.

V gene TRBV2 combines with J gene TRBJ2-2; no clear D gene. Trimming left V 0 bases short and J 2 bases short, with 7 bases between. Germline V gene data show CDR1 as SNHLY and CDR2 as FYNNEI. The length of the CDR3 is 15 residues. The CDR3 is CASSEARVNTGELFF. In nucleotides, the CDR3 is TGTGCCAGCAGTGAAGCGCGCGTAAACACCGGGGAGCTGTTTTTT.

The chain uses TRBV11-3 and TRBJ2-1; 14 nucleotides line up with TRBD2. The length of the CDR3 is 15 residues. The germline gives CDR1 SGHNT, CDR2 YENEEA. V trimming: 3 bases; J trimming: 10 bases; junction bases outside the gene matches: 5. The CDR3 reads CASSFGTSGRGEQFF. The CDR3, as DNA: TGTGCCAGCAGCTTCGGGACTAGCGGGAGAGGCGAGCAGTTCTTC.

Comments on this clone: A junction end diverges from the germline sequence, so it may reflect a read error. The rearrangement joins TRBV6-1 to TRBJ2-7; weak D call: TRBD2 (5 bases). Germline lookup yields CDR1 MNHNS and CDR2 SASEGT. This CDR3 has 13 residues. The CDR3 sequence: CASSPRGGYGQYF. CDR3 nucleotides: TGTGCCAGCAGTCCACGCGGAGGCTACGGGCAGTACTTC.

This clone is medium-sized (0.01 to 0.1%). The gene calls are TRBV6-1 and TRBJ1-2; D may be TRBD1 (6 bases). CDR1 MNHNS and CDR2 SASEGT come from the germline V gene. V gave up 4 bases and J gave up 1 base, with 13 bases separating them. This CDR3 has 15 amino acids. CDR3 nucleotides: TGTGCCAGCAGTGGTGAGGACAGCCTTAACTATGGCTACACCTTC. This codes for CASSGEDSLNYGYTF.